Following are 2 T cell receptor beta chains from one sample sequenced in a study of T-cell reconstitution after alpha-beta-depleted transplantation in children. Library preparation (for TCRbeta) was performed with unique molecular identifiers. TCRdb reprocessed the PCR reads via MiXCR and lists one record per CDR3 protein. The table includes over 550,000 distinct CDR3 sequences, roughly a tenth detected once. The sample was PBMCs from the stem cell graft donor, taken from the stem cell graft. The source is a human donor who donated a stem cell graft to a child with acute myeloid leukemia.

V is TRBV3-1 and J is TRBJ2-1; 8 nucleotides line up with TRBD2. The CDR3 runs to 13 residues. V lost 5 bases, J lost 7 bases, and 4 bases stayed unmatched. Per germline, CDR1 LGHDT and CDR2 YNNKEL (reference sequence). The CDR3 DNA follows: TGTGCCAGCAGCGATCTAGCGGGTAATGAGCAGTTCTTC. Translation: CASSDLAGNEQFF.

This clonotype was picked up a small number of times. The gene calls are TRBV5-6 and TRBJ2-1; 8 bases are shared with TRBD2. Germline trimming cut 4 bases from V and 8 bases from J; bases unmatched to any gene: 8. Germline assignment: CDR1 SGHDT and CDR2 YYEEEE. The CDR3 has 14 amino acids. DNA for the CDR3: TGTGCCAGCAGCAATCGGCCAGCGGGGGATGAGCAGTTCTTC. This encodes CASSNRPAGDEQFF.